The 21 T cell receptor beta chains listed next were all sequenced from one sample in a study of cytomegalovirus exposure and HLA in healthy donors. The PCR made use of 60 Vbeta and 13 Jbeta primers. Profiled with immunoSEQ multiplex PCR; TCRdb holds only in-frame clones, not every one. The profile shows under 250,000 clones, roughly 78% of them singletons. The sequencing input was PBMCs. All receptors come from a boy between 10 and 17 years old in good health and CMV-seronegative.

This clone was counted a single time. Written as DNA, the CDR3 is TGTGCCAGCAGCCTCGAAGGGGGCGGCACTGAAGCTTTCTTT. Its translation: CASSLEGGGTEAFF. V gene TRBV6-4 combines with J gene TRBJ1-1; 7 bases line up with TRBD1. Germline CDR1 MRHNA, CDR2 SNTAGT. Losses at the gene ends were 6 bases for V and 4 bases for J; bases not matched to a gene: 8. The CDR3 loop spans 14 amino acids.

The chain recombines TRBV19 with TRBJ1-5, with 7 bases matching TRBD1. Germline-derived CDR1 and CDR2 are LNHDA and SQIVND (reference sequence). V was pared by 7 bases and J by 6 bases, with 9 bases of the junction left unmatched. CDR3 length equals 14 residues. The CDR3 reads CASTRGETGQPQHF. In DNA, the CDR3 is TGTGCCAGTACCAGGGGGGAAACGGGTCAGCCCCAGCATTTT.

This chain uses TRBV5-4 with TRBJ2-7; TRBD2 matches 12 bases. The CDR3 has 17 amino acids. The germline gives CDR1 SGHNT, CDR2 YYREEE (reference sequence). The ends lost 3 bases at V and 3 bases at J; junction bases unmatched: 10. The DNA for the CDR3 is TGTGCCAGCAGCTACGGCCCCCGGACTAGCGGGAACTACGAGCAGTACTTC. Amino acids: CASSYGPRTSGNYEQYF. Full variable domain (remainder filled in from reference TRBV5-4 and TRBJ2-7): ETGVTQSPTHLIKTRGQQVTLRCSSQSGHNTVSWYQQALGQGPQFIFQYYREEENGRGNFPPRFSGLQFPNYSSELNVNALELDDSALYLCASSYGPRTSGNYEQYFGPGTRLTVT.

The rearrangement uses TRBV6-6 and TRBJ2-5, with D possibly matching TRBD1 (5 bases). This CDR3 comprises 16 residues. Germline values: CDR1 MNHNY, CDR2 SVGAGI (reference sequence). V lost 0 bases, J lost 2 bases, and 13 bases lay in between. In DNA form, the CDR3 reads TGTGCCAGCAGTTACTCCGCCGGCAGGGCGCAAGAGACCCAGTACTTC. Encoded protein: CASSYSAGRAQETQYF.

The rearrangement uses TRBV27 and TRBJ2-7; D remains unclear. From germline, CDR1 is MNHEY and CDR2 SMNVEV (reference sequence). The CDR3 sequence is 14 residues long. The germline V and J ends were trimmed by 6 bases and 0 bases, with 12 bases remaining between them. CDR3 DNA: TGTGCCAGCAGGGCCGTGGTTAACTCCTACGAGCAGTACTTC. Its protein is CASRAVVNSYEQYF.

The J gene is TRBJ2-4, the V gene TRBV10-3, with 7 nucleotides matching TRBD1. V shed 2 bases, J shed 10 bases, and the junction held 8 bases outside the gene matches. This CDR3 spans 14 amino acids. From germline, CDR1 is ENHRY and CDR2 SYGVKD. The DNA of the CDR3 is TGTGCCATCAGTGAGGATCGGGACAGAGGTATTCAGTACTTC. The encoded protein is CAISEDRDRGIQYF.

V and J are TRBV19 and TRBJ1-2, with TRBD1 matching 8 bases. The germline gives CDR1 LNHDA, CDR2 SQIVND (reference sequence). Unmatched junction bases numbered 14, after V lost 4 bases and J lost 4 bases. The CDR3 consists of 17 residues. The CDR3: CASSTALTGGLFYGYTF. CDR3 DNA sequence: TGTGCCAGTAGTACCGCTCTAACAGGGGGTCTTTTCTATGGCTACACCTTC. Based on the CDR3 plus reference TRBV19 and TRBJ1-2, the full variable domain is DGGITQSPKYLFRKEGQNVTLSCEQNLNHDAMYWYRQDPGQGLRLIYYSQIVNDFQKGDIAEGYSVSREKKESFPLTVTSAQKNPTAFYLCASSTALTGGLFYGYTFGSGTRLTVV.

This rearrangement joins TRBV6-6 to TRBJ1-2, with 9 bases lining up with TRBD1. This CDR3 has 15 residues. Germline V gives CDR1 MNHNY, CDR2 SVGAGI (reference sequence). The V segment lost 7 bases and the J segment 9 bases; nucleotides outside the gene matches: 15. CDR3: CASNLSGQGPMSYTF. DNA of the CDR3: TGTGCCAGCAATCTATCCGGACAGGGGCCTATGAGCTACACCTTC.

CDR3 bases: TGTGCCACCAGCAGGCAAATTGACAGATCAGGCAATCAGCCCCAGCATTTT. Translating gives CATSRQIDRSGNQPQHF. The gene calls are TRBV15 and TRBJ1-5, with D maybe TRBD1 (5 bases). The ends were cut back, 3 bases at V and 2 bases at J, with 17 bases in the middle. The germline V gene has CDR1 LNHNV and CDR2 YYDKDF (reference sequence). This CDR3 has 17 residues.

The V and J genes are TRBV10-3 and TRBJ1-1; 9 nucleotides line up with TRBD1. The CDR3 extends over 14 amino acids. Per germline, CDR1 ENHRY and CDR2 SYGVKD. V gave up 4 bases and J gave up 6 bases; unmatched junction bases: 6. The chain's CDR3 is CAISVSQGASEAFF. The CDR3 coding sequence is TGTGCCATCAGTGTATCACAGGGGGCATCTGAAGCTTTCTTT.

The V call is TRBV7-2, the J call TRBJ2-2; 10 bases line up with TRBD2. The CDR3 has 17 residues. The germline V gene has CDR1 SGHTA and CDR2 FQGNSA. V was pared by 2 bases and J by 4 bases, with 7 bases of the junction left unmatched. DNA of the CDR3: TGTGCCAGCAGCTTAAGAAGCGGGAGGGTATCCACCGGGGAGCTGTTTTTT. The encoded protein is CASSLRSGRVSTGELFF.

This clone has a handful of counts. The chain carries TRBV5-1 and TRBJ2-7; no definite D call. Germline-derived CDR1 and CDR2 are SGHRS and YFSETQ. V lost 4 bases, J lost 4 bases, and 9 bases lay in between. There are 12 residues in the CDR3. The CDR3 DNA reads TGCGCCAGCAGCCAGGAAACTTACGAGCAGTACTTC. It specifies CASSQETYEQYF.

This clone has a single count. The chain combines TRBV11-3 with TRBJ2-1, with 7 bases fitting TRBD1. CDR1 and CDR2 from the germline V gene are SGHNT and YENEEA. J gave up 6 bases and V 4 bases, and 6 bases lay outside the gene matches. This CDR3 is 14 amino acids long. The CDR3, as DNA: TGTGCCAGCAGCTCAGACAGGGTCGGCAATGAGCAGTTCTTC. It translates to CASSSDRVGNEQFF.

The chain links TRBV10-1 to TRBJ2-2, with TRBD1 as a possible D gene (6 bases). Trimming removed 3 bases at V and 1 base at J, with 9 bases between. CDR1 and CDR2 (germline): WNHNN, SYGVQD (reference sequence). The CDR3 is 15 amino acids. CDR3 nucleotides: TGCGCCAGCAGTGACACAGGGAAGAACACCGGGGAGCTGTTTTTT. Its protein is CASSDTGKNTGELFF.

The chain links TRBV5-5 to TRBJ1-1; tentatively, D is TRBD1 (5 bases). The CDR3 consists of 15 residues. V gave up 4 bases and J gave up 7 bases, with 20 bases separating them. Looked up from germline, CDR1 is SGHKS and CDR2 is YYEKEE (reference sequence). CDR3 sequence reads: CASSHFSGRDGEAFF. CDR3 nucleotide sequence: TGTGCCAGCAGCCACTTCTCGGGCAGGGATGGTGAAGCTTTCTTT. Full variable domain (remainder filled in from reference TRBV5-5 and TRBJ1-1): DAGVTQSPTHLIKTRGQQVTLRCSPISGHKSVSWYQQVLGQGPQFIFQYYEKEERGRGNFPDRFSARQFPNYSSELNVNALLLGDSALYLCASSHFSGRDGEAFFGQGTRLTVV.

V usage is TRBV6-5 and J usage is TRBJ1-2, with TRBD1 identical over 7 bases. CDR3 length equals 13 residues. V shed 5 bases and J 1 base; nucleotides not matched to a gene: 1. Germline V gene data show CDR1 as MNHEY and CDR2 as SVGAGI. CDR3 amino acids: CASSRQGNYGYTF. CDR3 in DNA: TGTGCCAGCAGTCGACAGGGTAACTATGGCTACACCTTC.

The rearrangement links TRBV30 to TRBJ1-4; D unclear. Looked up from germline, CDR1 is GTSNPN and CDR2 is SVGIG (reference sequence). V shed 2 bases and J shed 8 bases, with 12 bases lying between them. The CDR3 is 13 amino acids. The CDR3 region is CAWSYRGNEKLFF. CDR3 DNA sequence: TGTGCCTGGAGTTACCGGGGAAACGAAAAACTGTTTTTT.

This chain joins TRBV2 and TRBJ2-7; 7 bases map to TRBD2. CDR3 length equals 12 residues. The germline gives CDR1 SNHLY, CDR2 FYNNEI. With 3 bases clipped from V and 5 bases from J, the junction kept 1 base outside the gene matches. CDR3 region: CASSEGGNEQYF. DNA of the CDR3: TGTGCCAGCAGTGAGGGGGGGAACGAGCAGTACTTC.

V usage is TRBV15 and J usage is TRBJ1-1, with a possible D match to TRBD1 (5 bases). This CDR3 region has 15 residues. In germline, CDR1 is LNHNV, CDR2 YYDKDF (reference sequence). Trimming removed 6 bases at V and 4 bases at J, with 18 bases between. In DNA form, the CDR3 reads TGTGCCACCAGTCTTGCAGCCGGGGGAGTCACTGAAGCTTTCTTT. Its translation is CATSLAAGGVTEAFF.

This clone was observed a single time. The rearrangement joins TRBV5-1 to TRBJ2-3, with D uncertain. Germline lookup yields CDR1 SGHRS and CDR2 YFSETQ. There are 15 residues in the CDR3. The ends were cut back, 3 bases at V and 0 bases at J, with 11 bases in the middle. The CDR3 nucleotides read TGCGCCAGCAGCTCCGGAACAGCCAGCACAGATACGCAGTATTTT. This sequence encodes CASSSGTASTDTQYF.

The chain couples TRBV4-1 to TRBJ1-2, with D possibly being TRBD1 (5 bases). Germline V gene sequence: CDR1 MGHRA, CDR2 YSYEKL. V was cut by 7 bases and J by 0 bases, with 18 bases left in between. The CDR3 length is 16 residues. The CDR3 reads CASTPKPGNTNYGYTF. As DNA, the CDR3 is TGCGCCAGCACCCCCAAGCCAGGGAACACTAACTATGGCTACACCTTC.